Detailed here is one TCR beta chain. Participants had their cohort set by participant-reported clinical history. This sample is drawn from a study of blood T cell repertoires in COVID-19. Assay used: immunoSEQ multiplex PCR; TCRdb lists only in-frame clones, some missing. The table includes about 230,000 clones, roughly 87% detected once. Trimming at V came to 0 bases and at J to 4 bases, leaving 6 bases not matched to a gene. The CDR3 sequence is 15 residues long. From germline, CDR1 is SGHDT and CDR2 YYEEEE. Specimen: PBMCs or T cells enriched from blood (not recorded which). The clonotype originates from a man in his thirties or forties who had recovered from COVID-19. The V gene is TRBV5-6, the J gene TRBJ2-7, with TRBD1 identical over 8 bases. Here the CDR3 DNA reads TGTGCCAGCAGCTTGGGGACAGGGATTTTTTACGAGCAGTACTTC. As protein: CASSLGTGIFYEQYF.